The following is a T cell receptor beta chain sequence with its context. V dropped 0 bases and J dropped 4 bases, with 11 bases sitting between them. CDR3 size: 15 residues. Per the germline V gene, CDR1 is SGDLS and CDR2 is YYNGEE. The data stem from a study of shared clonotypes between healthy human individuals. The table came from immunoSEQ multiplex PCR; TCRdb's copy has only in-frame clones and leaves some out. The sample holds about 510,000 clones, 90% to 97% seen once. The source material was naive CD4+ T cells sorted from blood. This sample's subset: CD45RA+ positively selected. This TCR derives from a woman between 25 and 40 years old in good health. The rearrangement uses TRBV9 and TRBJ2-1, with D maybe TRBD2 (6 bases). CDR3 amino acids: CASSVETRNYNEQFF. CDR3 sequence (DNA): TGTGCCAGCAGCGTAGAGACTAGAAATTACAATGAGCAGTTCTTC.